The source of this T cell receptor (beta chain) is a study of CD8 T cells in ankylosing spondylitis. Concerning this clonotype: Its antigen is unidentified.

Study results and limitations: Made up of under 10 highly homologous variants, a TCR beta motif appeared characteristic of ankylosing spondylitis blood. Earlier authors reported some of these motif variants in reactive arthritis synovial fluid and blood. Disease-linked clones had a CD8+ phenotype and relatively low frequency in peripheral blood. Enrichment of disease-linked clones was reportedly significant in matched ankylosing spondylitis synovial fluid.

Libraries for TCR beta were made by quantitative 5'-RACE with molecular barcodes. TCRdb passed the 5' RACE reads through MiXCR, listing each CDR3 protein once. The table lists around 450,000 distinct CDR3 sequences, roughly a quarter of them singletons. CDR1 SGHRS and CDR2 YFSETQ come from the germline V gene. The CDR3 is 19 amino acids. V trimming: 0 bases; J trimming: 5 bases; junction bases outside the gene matches: 15. The clonotype comes from a male donor with ankylosing spondylitis. This chain joins TRBV5-1 and TRBJ2-5; 11 positions match TRBD1. Sequenced material: blood, either unsorted or a sorted T cell fraction (not recorded which). In DNA, the CDR3 is TGCGCCAGCAGCTTGGGGACAGGGGGCGATTTTGGAAGGATCGAGACCCAGTACTTC. Residues: CASSLGTGGDFGRIETQYF.